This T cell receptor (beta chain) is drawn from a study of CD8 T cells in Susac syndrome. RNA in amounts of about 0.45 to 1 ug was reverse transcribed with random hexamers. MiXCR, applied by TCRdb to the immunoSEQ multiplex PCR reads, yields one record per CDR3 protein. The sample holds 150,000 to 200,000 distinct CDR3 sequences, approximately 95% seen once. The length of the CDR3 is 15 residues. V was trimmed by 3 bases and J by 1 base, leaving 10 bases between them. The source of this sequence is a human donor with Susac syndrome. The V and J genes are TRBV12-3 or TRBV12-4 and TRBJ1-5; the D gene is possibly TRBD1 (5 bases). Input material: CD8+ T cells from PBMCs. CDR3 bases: TGTGCCAGCAGTTTGGGGCAGATGAGCAATCAGCCCCAGCATTTT. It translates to CASSLGQMSNQPQHF.